This T cell receptor (beta chain) comes out of a study of T cells expressing NK-cell markers (dated by TCRdb to 2018 to 2021). In the study overall: Three sorted T-cell subsets (CD3+CD56+NKG2C+, CD3+CD56+NKG2C- and CD3+CD56-NKG2C+) from several donors had their TCR beta-chain repertoires profiled. Among the eight sequenced donors, only one was HCMV-seronegative, while the other seven were HCMV-seropositive. Randomly selected healthy volunteers, three men and five women, were used as the eight sequenced donors. Libraries were sequenced as 2 x 150 bp reads on Illumina HiSeq 2000/2500, MiSeq or NextSeq. Broad study findings and their caveats: It remained unclear whether the expanded NKG2C-expressing T cell clones were specific for HCMV antigens. Those dominant clonotypes were again the most abundant among CD3+CD56-NKG2C+ cells in four donors, at about 25-65%. In over 5 donors, the dominant CD3+CD56+NKG2C+ clonotypes were among the top 10 CD8+ clonotypes and accounted for about 1.0-7.0% of CD8+ T cells.

Remarks on this clonotype: This receptor's antigen is unknown.

To determine HCMV serostatus, a commercial ELISA kit was used to detect HCMV-specific IgG in serum. Peripheral blood mononuclear cells were isolated from blood by Ficoll density gradient centrifugation. Sequencing used an Illumina HiSeq 2000. TCR beta cDNA libraries were prepared using 5'RACE template switching, which introduced a universal primer site and unique molecular identifiers. cDNA synthesis was primed from the TCR beta constant segment, followed by two successive PCR amplification steps. The paper's data handling went like this. MIGEC was used to demultiplex reads and group the reads by UMI, and MiTCR was used to assemble and quantify clonotypes. To remove erroneous sequences, TCR cDNA sequences were retained only when supported by two or more reads. The tcR package was used for downstream repertoire analysis, and clonotypes were matched across fractions by CDR3 nucleotide sequence plus V segment. Antigen specificity was annotated against VDJdb with VDJmatch, allowing one amino acid substitution in CDR3. TCRdb reprocessed the reads, and each CDR3 protein sequence is entered once, without DNA. These V and J calls are TCRdb output, not the study's own analysis. The sample's records list almost 450,000 distinct CDR3 sequences. In total, the top ten clones hold less than 7.5% of the sample.

Spanning cysteine to phenylalanine, the CDR3 consists of 15 amino acids. The protein alone is recorded here. CDR1 and CDR2, per the germline V gene, are SGHVS and FQNEAQ. The sequence derives from a woman aged 18-69 years in good health. The rearranged segments are TRBV7-8 and TRBJ2-3. Material: blood T cells: a sorted CD56 or NKG2C T cell subset, CD4+ or CD8+ T cells, or bulk PBMC T cells (not recorded which). CDR3 region: CASSLYQYGTDTQYF. Extended through the reference TRBV7-8 and TRBJ2-3 proteins, this CDR3 yields the full variable domain: GAGVSQSPRYKVAKRGQDVALRCDPISGHVSLFWYQQALGQGPEFLTYFQNEAQLDKSGLPSDRFFAERPEGSVSTLKIQRTQQEDSAVYLCASSLYQYGTDTQYFGPGTRLTVL.